These T cell receptor beta chains were read from a single sample in a study of blood T cells in healthy people across ages. TCRdb recomputed calls from the 5' RACE reads with MiXCR, one row per CDR3 protein. This sample has approximately 800,000 distinct CDR3 sequences, with roughly 34% found just once. Specimen: blood. The receptors shown here come from a man aged 18-30 years in good health. Each CDR3 is given with its conserved first and last residue. A D gene is named only where the DNA matches it firmly. The size entry is marked missing in some rows and otherwise reads once, few, many or a size class.

>TRBD2|NA|TRBJ2-1|TRBV7-2
CASSPERGARYNEQFF
TGTGCCAGCAGCCCAGAGCGGGGGGCAAGGTACAATGAGCAGTTCTTC
>NA|many|TRBJ2-7|TRBV12-3/TRBV12-4
CASSLERASLRGDESREQYF
TGTGCCAGCAGTTTAGAGAGGGCGTCCCTTCGCGGTGATGAGAGTAGGGAGCAGTACTTC
>TRBD1|once|TRBJ2-5|TRBV9
CASSASGTGVNEQYF
TGTGCCAGCAGCGCCTCCGGGACAGGGGTCAATGAGCAGTACTTC
>TRBD2|once|TRBJ2-3|TRBV3-1
CASSSSGRVEYF
TGTGCCAGCAGCTCTAGCGGGAGGGTCGAGTATTTT
>NA|NA|TRBJ1-1|TRBV30
CAWSGQFEAFF
TGTGCCTGGAGTGGACAGTTTGAAGCTTTCTTT
>NA|NA|TRBJ2-1|TRBV5-1
CASSRSGAVNEQFF
TGCGCCAGCAGCCGCTCGGGGGCCGTCAATGAGCAGTTCTTC
>NA|NA|TRBJ2-4|TRBV12-3/TRBV12-4
CAGSLAETKNIQYF
TGTGCCGGCAGTTTAGCAGAAACCAAAAACATTCAGTACTTC
>TRBD1|few|TRBJ1-1|TRBV20-1
CSGQGQGALTEAFF
TGCAGTGGACAGGGACAGGGGGCGCTGACTGAAGCTTTCTTT
>NA|NA|TRBJ2-5|TRBV3-1
CASSQDLVQETQYF
TGTGCCAGCAGCCAAGATCTTGTTCAAGAGACCCAGTACTTC
>NA|many|TRBJ2-7|TRBV5-6
CASSQWTPIFYNEQYF
TGTGCCAGCAGCCAATGGACTCCTATCTTCTACAATGAGCAGTACTTC